These T cell receptor beta chains were read from a single sample in a study of human versus mouse CDR3 diversity and MHC coevolution. Generated by immunoSEQ multiplex PCR, the TCRdb table keeps only in-frame clones and is missing some. The repertoire holds about 80,000 clones, with around 93% as singletons. Sequencing used naive CD4+ T cells from blood. The receptors derive from a person aged 25 to 69 in good health. Each CDR3 is given with its conserved first and last residue. A D gene is named only where the DNA matches it firmly. Some rows mark clone size as missing; the rest say once, few, many or name a class of expanded clone.

J gene: TRBJ1-5
clone size: -
D gene: TRBD1
V gene: TRBV2
CDR3 length: 14
CDR3 protein: CASTGTGKVQPQHF
CDR3 DNA: TGTGCCAGCACCGGGACAGGAAAAGTTCAGCCCCAGCATTTT

J gene: TRBJ1-4
clone size: -
D gene: -
V gene: TRBV19
CDR3 length: 15
CDR3 protein: CASRSTGGGNEKLFF
CDR3 DNA: TGTGCCAGTAGGTCTACAGGTGGGGGGAATGAAAAACTGTTTTTT

J gene: TRBJ1-5
clone size: once
D gene: TRBD1
V gene: TRBV6-8
CDR3 length: 16
CDR3 protein: CASSPRDRATNQPQHF
CDR3 DNA: TGTGCCAGCAGTCCCAGGGACAGGGCGACCAATCAGCCCCAGCATTTT

J gene: TRBJ1-5
clone size: -
D gene: -
V gene: TRBV4-3
CDR3 length: 14
CDR3 protein: CASSLTQGSQPQHF
CDR3 DNA: TGCGCCAGCAGCCTCACTCAGGGGAGTCAGCCCCAGCATTTT

J gene: TRBJ2-7
clone size: -
D gene: -
V gene: TRBV7-3
CDR3 length: 16
CDR3 protein: CASSPRGGAGVGEQYF
CDR3 DNA: TGTGCCAGCAGCCCCAGAGGGGGGGCGGGAGTTGGCGAGCAGTACTTC

J gene: TRBJ2-2
clone size: -
D gene: -
V gene: TRBV7-9
CDR3 length: 17
CDR3 protein: CASSLRAGASNTGELFF
CDR3 DNA: TGTGCCAGCAGCTTAAGGGCAGGGGCATCGAACACCGGGGAGCTGTTTTTT

J gene: TRBJ2-1
clone size: -
D gene: -
V gene: TRBV11-2
CDR3 length: 14
CDR3 protein: CASSLDWDTNEQFF
CDR3 DNA: TGTGCCAGCAGCTTAGATTGGGACACCAATGAGCAGTTCTTC

J gene: TRBJ2-7
clone size: once
D gene: -
V gene: TRBV28
CDR3 length: 11
CDR3 protein: CASSLEYEQYF
CDR3 DNA: TGTGCCAGCAGTTTAGAGTACGAGCAGTACTTC

J gene: TRBJ1-3
clone size: few
D gene: TRBD1
V gene: TRBV6-1
CDR3 length: 16
CDR3 protein: CASSVTGGYTGNTIYF
CDR3 DNA: TGTGCCAGCAGTGTCACAGGGGGGTATACTGGAAACACCATATATTTT

J gene: TRBJ1-2
clone size: -
D gene: TRBD1
V gene: TRBV18
CDR3 length: 16
CDR3 protein: CASSLATGGSNYGYTF
CDR3 DNA: TGTGCCAGCTCACTCGCCACAGGGGGCTCTAACTATGGCTACACCTTC

J gene: TRBJ2-7
clone size: -
D gene: TRBD2
V gene: TRBV4-2
CDR3 length: 21
CDR3 protein: CASSQDLGGEAAGGTSYEQYF
CDR3 DNA: TGTGCCAGCAGCCAAGATCTCGGGGGGGAGGCTGCGGGCGGCACGTCCTACGAGCAGTACTTC

J gene: TRBJ2-7
clone size: -
D gene: TRBD2
V gene: TRBV30
CDR3 length: 15
CDR3 protein: CAWSVKTSESYEQYF
CDR3 DNA: TGTGCCTGGAGTGTAAAGACTAGCGAATCATACGAGCAGTACTTC

J gene: TRBJ1-1
clone size: -
D gene: TRBD1
V gene: TRBV6-5
CDR3 length: 14
CDR3 protein: CASRSNDRGTEAFF
CDR3 DNA: TGTGCCAGCAGATCCAACGACAGGGGAACTGAAGCTTTCTTT

J gene: TRBJ2-7
clone size: -
D gene: -
V gene: TRBV19
CDR3 length: 12
CDR3 protein: CASRGQGGEQYF
CDR3 DNA: TGTGCCAGTAGAGGGCAGGGGGGTGAGCAGTACTTC

J gene: TRBJ2-2
clone size: -
D gene: -
V gene: TRBV27
CDR3 length: 15
CDR3 protein: CASSSGLLVAGELFF
CDR3 DNA: TGTGCCAGCAGTTCGGGACTGTTAGTAGCCGGGGAGCTGTTTTTT

J gene: TRBJ2-1
clone size: -
D gene: TRBD1
V gene: TRBV10-3
CDR3 length: 14
CDR3 protein: CAIRGTGAYNEQFF
CDR3 DNA: TGTGCCATCAGGGGGACAGGGGCCTACAATGAGCAGTTCTTC

J gene: TRBJ2-7
clone size: -
D gene: TRBD2
V gene: TRBV7-8
CDR3 length: 14
CDR3 protein: CASSLASGYYEQYF
CDR3 DNA: TGTGCCAGCAGCTTGGCTAGCGGGTACTACGAGCAGTACTTC

J gene: TRBJ2-2
clone size: -
D gene: -
V gene: TRBV18
CDR3 length: 14
CDR3 protein: CASSPPGGTGELFF
CDR3 DNA: TGTGCCAGCTCACCACCCGGGGGCACCGGGGAGCTGTTTTTT

J gene: TRBJ1-1
clone size: -
D gene: -
V gene: TRBV6-4
CDR3 length: 15
CDR3 protein: CASSDSQGSHTEAFF
CDR3 DNA: TGTGCCAGCAGTGACTCACAGGGTTCGCACACTGAAGCTTTCTTT

J gene: TRBJ1-6
clone size: -
D gene: -
V gene: TRBV9
CDR3 length: 16
CDR3 protein: CASSVGGLSYNSPLHF
CDR3 DNA: TGTGCCAGCAGCGTAGGGGGCCTCTCCTATAATTCACCCCTCCACTTT

J gene: TRBJ2-3
clone size: once
D gene: TRBD2
V gene: TRBV19
CDR3 length: 14
CDR3 protein: CASSPSGSTDTQYF
CDR3 DNA: TGTGCCAGTAGCCCTAGCGGGAGCACAGATACGCAGTATTTT

J gene: TRBJ2-2
clone size: once
D gene: -
V gene: TRBV5-4
CDR3 length: 16
CDR3 protein: CASSLGQDANTGELFF
CDR3 DNA: TGTGCCAGCAGCTTGGGACAGGACGCGAACACCGGGGAGCTGTTTTTT

J gene: TRBJ1-1
clone size: -
D gene: TRBD1
V gene: TRBV2
CDR3 length: 12
CDR3 protein: CASGGTVPEASF
CDR3 DNA: TGTGCCAGCGGCGGGACAGTCCCTGAAGCTTCCTTT

J gene: TRBJ1-6
clone size: -
D gene: -
V gene: TRBV7-9
CDR3 length: 15
CDR3 protein: CASNLGRGSDSPLHF
CDR3 DNA: TGTGCCAGCAACCTGGGTCGGGGGAGTGATTCACCCCTCCACTTT

J gene: TRBJ1-2
clone size: -
D gene: -
V gene: TRBV7-2
CDR3 length: 12
CDR3 protein: CASSLGGGGYTF
CDR3 DNA: TGTGCCAGCAGCTTAGGTGGCGGTGGCTACACCTTC

J gene: TRBJ2-7
clone size: -
D gene: -
V gene: TRBV28
CDR3 length: 14
CDR3 protein: CASIPETRAYEQYF
CDR3 DNA: TGTGCCAGCATCCCAGAGACTCGAGCCTACGAGCAGTACTTC

J gene: TRBJ1-2
clone size: -
D gene: TRBD1
V gene: TRBV29-1
CDR3 length: 12
CDR3 protein: CSGGQGISSYTF
CDR3 DNA: TGCAGCGGTGGACAGGGGATTTCTAGCTACACCTTC

J gene: TRBJ1-1
clone size: -
D gene: -
V gene: TRBV19
CDR3 length: 17
CDR3 protein: CASSGTGTGVGYEIRIF
CDR3 DNA: TGTGCCAGTAGTGGGACCGGGACGGGGGTGGGATATGAAATCCGGATCTTT

J gene: TRBJ1-4
clone size: -
D gene: -
V gene: TRBV7-2
CDR3 length: 14
CDR3 protein: CASSEDGGLRKLFF
CDR3 DNA: TGTGCCAGCAGCGAGGACGGGGGGCTTCGAAAACTGTTTTTT

J gene: TRBJ2-7
clone size: -
D gene: TRBD1
V gene: TRBV6-6
CDR3 length: 15
CDR3 protein: CASSTRQGEPYEQYF
CDR3 DNA: TGTGCCAGCAGTACCCGACAGGGGGAACCCTACGAGCAGTACTTC

J gene: TRBJ2-7
clone size: -
D gene: -
V gene: TRBV28
CDR3 length: 12
CDR3 protein: CASSLYGLEQYF
CDR3 DNA: TGTGCCAGCAGTTTATATGGGCTTGAGCAGTACTTC

J gene: TRBJ1-1
clone size: -
D gene: -
V gene: TRBV30
CDR3 length: 13
CDR3 protein: CAWSLSSGTEAFF
CDR3 DNA: TGTGCCTGGAGTCTTTCTAGTGGGACTGAAGCTTTCTTT

J gene: TRBJ2-7
clone size: -
D gene: -
V gene: TRBV18
CDR3 length: 13
CDR3 protein: CASSPAETYEQYF
CDR3 DNA: TGTGCCAGCTCACCCGCAGAAACCTACGAGCAGTACTTC

J gene: TRBJ2-5
clone size: -
D gene: -
V gene: TRBV19
CDR3 length: 13
CDR3 protein: CASSILAEETQYF
CDR3 DNA: TGTGCCAGTAGTATATTGGCCGAAGAGACCCAGTACTTC

J gene: TRBJ2-7
clone size: -
D gene: -
V gene: TRBV7-2
CDR3 length: 13
CDR3 protein: CASSPPTSYEQYF
CDR3 DNA: TGTGCCAGCAGCCCCCCTACTAGCTACGAGCAGTACTTC

J gene: TRBJ1-1
clone size: once
D gene: -
V gene: TRBV19
CDR3 length: 11
CDR3 protein: CGATRGTEAFF
CDR3 DNA: TGTGGGGCTACGCGTGGCACTGAAGCTTTCTTT

J gene: TRBJ2-3
clone size: once
D gene: -
V gene: TRBV7-6
CDR3 length: 13
CDR3 protein: CASSLALTDTQYF
CDR3 DNA: TGTGCCAGCAGCTTAGCCCTCACAGATACGCAGTATTTT

J gene: TRBJ2-7
clone size: -
D gene: -
V gene: TRBV6-5
CDR3 length: 14
CDR3 protein: CASGPDTGRNEQYF
CDR3 DNA: TGTGCCAGCGGGCCGGACACTGGACGCAACGAGCAGTACTTC

J gene: TRBJ2-7
clone size: -
D gene: -
V gene: TRBV7-2
CDR3 length: 15
CDR3 protein: CASSLERMRNYEQYF
CDR3 DNA: TGTGCCAGCAGCTTAGAACGGATGAGGAACTACGAGCAGTACTTC

J gene: TRBJ2-1
clone size: -
D gene: TRBD2
V gene: TRBV6-5
CDR3 length: 16
CDR3 protein: CASSFWTSGRGNEQFF
CDR3 DNA: TGTGCCAGCAGTTTTTGGACTAGCGGGAGAGGTAATGAGCAGTTCTTC

J gene: TRBJ2-1
clone size: once
D gene: -
V gene: TRBV19
CDR3 length: 14
CDR3 protein: CASIKEGAYNEQFF
CDR3 DNA: TGTGCCAGTATAAAGGAGGGCGCCTACAATGAGCAGTTCTTC

J gene: TRBJ1-1
clone size: -
D gene: -
V gene: TRBV11-2
CDR3 length: 14
CDR3 protein: CASSLEYMNTEAFF
CDR3 DNA: TGTGCCAGCAGCTTAGAGTACATGAACACTGAAGCTTTCTTT

J gene: TRBJ1-2
clone size: -
D gene: -
V gene: TRBV5-6
CDR3 length: 14
CDR3 protein: CASIPRPTTYGYTF
CDR3 DNA: TGTGCCAGCATCCCCCGACCGACAACCTATGGCTACACCTTC

J gene: TRBJ1-5
clone size: few
D gene: -
V gene: TRBV5-8
CDR3 length: 16
CDR3 protein: CASSPGDIYSNQPQHF
CDR3 DNA: TGTGCCAGCAGCCCGGGAGATATCTATAGCAATCAGCCCCAGCATTTT

J gene: TRBJ2-7
clone size: -
D gene: TRBD2
V gene: TRBV4-1
CDR3 length: 16
CDR3 protein: CASSQDRLAGLYEQYF
CDR3 DNA: TGCGCCAGCAGCCAAGATAGGCTAGCGGGGCTCTACGAGCAGTACTTC

J gene: TRBJ2-2
clone size: -
D gene: -
V gene: TRBV4-3
CDR3 length: 16
CDR3 protein: CASSQDRRQNTGELFF
CDR3 DNA: TGCGCCAGCAGCCAAGATCGCAGGCAGAACACCGGGGAGCTGTTTTTT